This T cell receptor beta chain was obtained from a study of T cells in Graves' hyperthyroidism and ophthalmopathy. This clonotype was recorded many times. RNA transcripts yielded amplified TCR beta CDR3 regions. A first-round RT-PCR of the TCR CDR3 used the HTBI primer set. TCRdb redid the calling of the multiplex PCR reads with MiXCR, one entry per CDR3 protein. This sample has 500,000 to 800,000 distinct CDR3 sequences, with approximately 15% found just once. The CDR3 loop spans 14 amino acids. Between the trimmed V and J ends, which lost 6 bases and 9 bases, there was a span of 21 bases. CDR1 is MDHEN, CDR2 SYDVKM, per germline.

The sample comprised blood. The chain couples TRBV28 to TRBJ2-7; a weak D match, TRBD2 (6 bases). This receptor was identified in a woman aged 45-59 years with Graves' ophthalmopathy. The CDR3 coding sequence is TGTGCCAGCAGCCCTCCGGGACTGGCCGCGGGGCAGTACTTC. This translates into CASSPPGLAAGQYF.